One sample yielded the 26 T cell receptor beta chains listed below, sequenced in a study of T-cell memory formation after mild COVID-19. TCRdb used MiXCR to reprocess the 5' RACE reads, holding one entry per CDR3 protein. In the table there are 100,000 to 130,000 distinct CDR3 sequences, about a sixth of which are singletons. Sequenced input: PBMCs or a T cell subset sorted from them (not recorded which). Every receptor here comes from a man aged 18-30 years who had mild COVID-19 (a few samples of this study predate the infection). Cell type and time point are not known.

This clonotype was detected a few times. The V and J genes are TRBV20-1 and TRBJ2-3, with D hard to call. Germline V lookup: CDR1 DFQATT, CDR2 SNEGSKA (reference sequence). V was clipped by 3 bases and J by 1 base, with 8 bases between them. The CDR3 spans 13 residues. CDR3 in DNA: TGCAGTGCTAGCAAGGTCGGCACAGATACGCAGTATTTT. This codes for CSASKVGTDTQYF.

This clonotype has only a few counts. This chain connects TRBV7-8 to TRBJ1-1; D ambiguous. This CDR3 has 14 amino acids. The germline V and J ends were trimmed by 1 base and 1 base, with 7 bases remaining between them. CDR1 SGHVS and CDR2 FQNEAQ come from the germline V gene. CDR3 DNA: TGTGCCAGCAGCTTAGTAGGAGGGAACACTGAAGCTTTCTTT. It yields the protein CASSLVGGNTEAFF.

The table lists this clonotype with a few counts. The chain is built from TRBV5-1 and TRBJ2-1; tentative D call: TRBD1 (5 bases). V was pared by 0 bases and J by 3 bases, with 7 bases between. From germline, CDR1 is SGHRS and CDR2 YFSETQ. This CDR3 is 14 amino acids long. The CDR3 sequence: CASSLGTGYNEQFF. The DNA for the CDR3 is TGCGCCAGCAGCTTGGGTACAGGCTACAATGAGCAGTTCTTC.

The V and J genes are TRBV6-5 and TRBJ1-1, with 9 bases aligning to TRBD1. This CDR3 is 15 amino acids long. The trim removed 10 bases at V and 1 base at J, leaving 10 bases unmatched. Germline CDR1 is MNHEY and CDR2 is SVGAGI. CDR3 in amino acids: CATMDRGGGNTEAFF. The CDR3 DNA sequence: TGTGCCACTATGGACAGGGGAGGGGGGAACACTGAAGCTTTCTTT.

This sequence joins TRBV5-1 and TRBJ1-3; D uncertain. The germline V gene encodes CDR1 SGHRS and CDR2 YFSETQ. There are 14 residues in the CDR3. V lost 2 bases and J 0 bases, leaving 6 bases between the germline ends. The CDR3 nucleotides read TGCGCCAGCAGCTTAGGGCCCTCTGGAAACACCATATATTTT. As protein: CASSLGPSGNTIYF.

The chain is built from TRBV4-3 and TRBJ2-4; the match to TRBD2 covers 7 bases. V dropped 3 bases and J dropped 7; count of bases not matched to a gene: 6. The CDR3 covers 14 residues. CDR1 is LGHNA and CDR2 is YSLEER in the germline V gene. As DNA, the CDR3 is TGCGCCAGCAGCCATTCGAATAGCGGGAACATTCAGTACTTC. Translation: CASSHSNSGNIQYF.

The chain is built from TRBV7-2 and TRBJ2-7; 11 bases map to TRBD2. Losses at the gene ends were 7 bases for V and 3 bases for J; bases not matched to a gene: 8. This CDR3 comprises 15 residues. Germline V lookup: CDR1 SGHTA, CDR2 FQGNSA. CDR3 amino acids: CASTTPSGGIYEQYF. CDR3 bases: TGTGCCAGCACCACCCCTAGCGGGGGGATCTACGAGCAGTACTTC.

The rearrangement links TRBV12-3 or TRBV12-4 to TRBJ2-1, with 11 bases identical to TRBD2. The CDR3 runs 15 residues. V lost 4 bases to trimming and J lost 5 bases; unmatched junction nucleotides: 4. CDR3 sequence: CASSSNSGGDNEQFF. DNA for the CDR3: TGTGCCAGCAGTTCGAATAGCGGGGGGGACAATGAGCAGTTCTTC.

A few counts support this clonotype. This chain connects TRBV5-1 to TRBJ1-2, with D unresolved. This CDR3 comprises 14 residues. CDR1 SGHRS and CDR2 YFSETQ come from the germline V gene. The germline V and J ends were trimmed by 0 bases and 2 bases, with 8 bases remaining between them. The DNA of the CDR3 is TGCGCCAGCAGCTTGGATCCGGGCAACTATGGCTACACCTTC. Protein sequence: CASSLDPGNYGYTF. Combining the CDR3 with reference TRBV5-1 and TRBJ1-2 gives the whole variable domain KAGVTQTPRYLIKTRGQQVTLSCSPISGHRSVSWYQQTPGQGLQFLFEYFSETQRNKGNFPGRFSGRQFSNSRSEMNVSTLELGDSALYLCASSLDPGNYGYTFGSGTRLTVV.

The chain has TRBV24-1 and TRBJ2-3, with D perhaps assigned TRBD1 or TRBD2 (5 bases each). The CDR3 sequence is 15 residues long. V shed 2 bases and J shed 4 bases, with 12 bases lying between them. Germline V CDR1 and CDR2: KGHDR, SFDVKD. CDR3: CATSDSATGPDTQYF. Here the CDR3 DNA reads TGTGCCACCAGTGATTCTGCGACGGGGCCAGATACGCAGTATTTT.

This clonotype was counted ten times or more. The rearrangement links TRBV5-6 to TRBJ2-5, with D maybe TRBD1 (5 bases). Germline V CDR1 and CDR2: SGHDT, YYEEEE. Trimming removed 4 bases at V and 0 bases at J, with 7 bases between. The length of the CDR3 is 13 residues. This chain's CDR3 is CASSLQDQETQYF. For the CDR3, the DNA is TGTGCCAGCAGCCTACAGGACCAAGAGACCCAGTACTTC.

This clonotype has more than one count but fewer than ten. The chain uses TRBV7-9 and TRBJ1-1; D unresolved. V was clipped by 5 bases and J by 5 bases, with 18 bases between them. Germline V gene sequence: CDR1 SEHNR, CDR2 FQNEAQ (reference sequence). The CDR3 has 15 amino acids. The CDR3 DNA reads TGTGCCAGCAGCCGAGTAAATGGAGGCGGGACTGAAGCTTTCTTT. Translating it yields CASSRVNGGGTEAFF.

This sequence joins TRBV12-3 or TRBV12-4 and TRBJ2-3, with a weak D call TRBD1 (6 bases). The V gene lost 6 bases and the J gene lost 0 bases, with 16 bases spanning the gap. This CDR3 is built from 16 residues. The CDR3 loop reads CASRSDRPPSTDTQYF. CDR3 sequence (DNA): TGTGCCAGCAGGTCAGACAGGCCACCTAGCACAGATACGCAGTATTTT.

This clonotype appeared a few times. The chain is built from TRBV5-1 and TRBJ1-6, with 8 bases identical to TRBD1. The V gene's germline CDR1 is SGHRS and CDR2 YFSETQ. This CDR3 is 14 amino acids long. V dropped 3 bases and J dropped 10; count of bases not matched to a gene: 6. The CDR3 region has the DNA TGCGCCAGCAGCTCAGGGGGCTATCAATCACCCCTCCACTTT. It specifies CASSSGGYQSPLHF.

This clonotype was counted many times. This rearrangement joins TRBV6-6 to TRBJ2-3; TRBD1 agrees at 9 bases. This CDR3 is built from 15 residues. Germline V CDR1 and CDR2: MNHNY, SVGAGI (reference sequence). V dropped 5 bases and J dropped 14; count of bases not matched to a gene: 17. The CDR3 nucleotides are TGTGCCAGCAGTAACTGGGGACAGGGACCCCCGCTCCTGTATTTT. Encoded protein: CASSNWGQGPPLLYF.

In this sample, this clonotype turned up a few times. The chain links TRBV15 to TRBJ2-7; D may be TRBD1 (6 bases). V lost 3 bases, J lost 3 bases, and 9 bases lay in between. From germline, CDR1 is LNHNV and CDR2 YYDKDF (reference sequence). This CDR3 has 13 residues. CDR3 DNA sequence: TGTGCCACCAGCAGGGACAGCCTCTACGAGCAGTACTTC. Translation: CATSRDSLYEQYF.

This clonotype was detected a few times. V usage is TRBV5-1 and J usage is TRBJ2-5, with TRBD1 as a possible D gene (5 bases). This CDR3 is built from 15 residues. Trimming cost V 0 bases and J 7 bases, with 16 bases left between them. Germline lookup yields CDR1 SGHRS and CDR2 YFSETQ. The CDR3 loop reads CASSLGAGPSGTQYF. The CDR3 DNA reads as TGCGCCAGCAGCTTGGGGGCAGGGCCCTCGGGGACCCAGTACTTC.

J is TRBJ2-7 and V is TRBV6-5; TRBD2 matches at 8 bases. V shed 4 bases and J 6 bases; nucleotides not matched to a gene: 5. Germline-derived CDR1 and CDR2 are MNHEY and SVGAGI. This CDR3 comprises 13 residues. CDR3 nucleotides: TGTGCCAGCAGTTTAGGACTAGCAAGCGAGCAGTACTTC. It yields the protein CASSLGLASEQYF.

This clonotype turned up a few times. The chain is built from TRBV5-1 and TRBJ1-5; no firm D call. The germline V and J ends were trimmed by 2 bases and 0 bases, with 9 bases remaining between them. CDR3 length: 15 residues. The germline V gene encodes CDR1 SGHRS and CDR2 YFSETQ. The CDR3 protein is CASSLFPDSNQPQHF. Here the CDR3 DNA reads TGCGCCAGCAGCTTATTTCCAGATAGCAATCAGCCCCAGCATTTT.

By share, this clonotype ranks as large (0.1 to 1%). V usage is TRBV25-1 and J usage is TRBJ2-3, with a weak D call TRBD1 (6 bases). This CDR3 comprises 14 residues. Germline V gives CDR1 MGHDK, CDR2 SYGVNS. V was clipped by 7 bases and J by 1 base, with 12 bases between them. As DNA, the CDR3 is TGTGCCAGCACATCAGGGGCTGGCACAGATACGCAGTATTTT. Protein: CASTSGAGTDTQYF.

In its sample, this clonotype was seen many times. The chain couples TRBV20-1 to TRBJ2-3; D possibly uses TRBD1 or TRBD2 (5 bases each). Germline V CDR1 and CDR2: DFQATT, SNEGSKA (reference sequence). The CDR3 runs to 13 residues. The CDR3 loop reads CSGGEPGADTQYF. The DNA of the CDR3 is TGCAGCGGAGGTGAACCTGGGGCGGATACGCAGTATTTT.

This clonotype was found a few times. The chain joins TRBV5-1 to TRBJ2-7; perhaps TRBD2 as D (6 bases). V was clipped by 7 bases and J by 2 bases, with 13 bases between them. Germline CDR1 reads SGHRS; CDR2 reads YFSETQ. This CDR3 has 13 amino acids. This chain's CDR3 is CASGDSGTYEQYF. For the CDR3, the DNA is TGCGCCAGCGGGGACTCAGGGACCTACGAGCAGTACTTC.

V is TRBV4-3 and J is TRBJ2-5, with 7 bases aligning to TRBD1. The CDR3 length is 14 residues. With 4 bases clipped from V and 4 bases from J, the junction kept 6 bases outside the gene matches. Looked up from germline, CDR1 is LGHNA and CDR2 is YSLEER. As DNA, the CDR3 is TGCGCCAGCAGCCCAATGACAGGGCGAGAGACCCAGTACTTC. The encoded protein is CASSPMTGRETQYF.

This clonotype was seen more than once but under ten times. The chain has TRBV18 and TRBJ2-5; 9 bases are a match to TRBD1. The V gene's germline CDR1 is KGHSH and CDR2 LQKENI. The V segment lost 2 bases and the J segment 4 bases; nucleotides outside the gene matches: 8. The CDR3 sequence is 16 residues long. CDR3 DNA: TGTGCCAGCTCACCAGTGGAACAGGGGGCGCGAGAGACCCAGTACTTC. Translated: CASSPVEQGARETQYF.

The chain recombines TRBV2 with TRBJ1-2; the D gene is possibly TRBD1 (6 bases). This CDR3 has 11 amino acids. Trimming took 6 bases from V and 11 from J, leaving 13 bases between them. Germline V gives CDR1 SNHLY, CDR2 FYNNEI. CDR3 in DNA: TGTGCCAGCAGCGACGTGGACAGATACACCTTC. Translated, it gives CASSDVDRYTF.

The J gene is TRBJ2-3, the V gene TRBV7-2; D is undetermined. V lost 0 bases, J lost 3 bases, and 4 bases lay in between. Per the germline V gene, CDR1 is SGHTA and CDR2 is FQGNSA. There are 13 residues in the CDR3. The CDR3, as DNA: TGTGCCAGCAGCTTAGCGCTGACAGATACGCAGTATTTT. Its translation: CASSLALTDTQYF.